Each of the 4 T cell receptor beta chains below was sequenced from the same sample in a study of T cells in Graves' hyperthyroidism and ophthalmopathy. Amplification targeted TCR beta CDR3 regions from RNA transcripts. When the TCR CDR3 underwent first-round RT-PCR, the HTBI primer set was used. TCRdb reprocessed the multiplex PCR reads via MiXCR and lists one record per CDR3 protein. There are 350,000 to 500,000 distinct CDR3 sequences in the sample; approximately 13% occur only once, and about 5% lies in the top ten. The material sequenced was blood. These receptors were collected from a woman aged 18 to 35 with Graves' hyperthyroidism.

V usage is TRBV5-1 and J usage is TRBJ2-1; no firm D call. V was trimmed by 0 bases and J by 10 bases, leaving 20 bases between them. There are 16 residues in the CDR3. Germline V CDR1 and CDR2: SGHRS, YFSETQ. The CDR3 is CASSLDPPIIKNEQFF. The CDR3 bases are TGCGCCAGCAGCTTGGACCCGCCGATCATAAAGAACGAGCAGTTCTTC.

Written as DNA, the CDR3 is TGTGCCAGCAGCCGGGACAGGGGGGAGCAGTACTTC. Amino acid sequence: CASSRDRGEQYF. V usage is TRBV6-1 and J usage is TRBJ2-7, with 11 bases identical to TRBD1. V lost 6 bases and J lost 7; bases outside the gene matches: 2. This CDR3 has 12 amino acids. Germline loops: CDR1 MNHNS, CDR2 SASEGT.

Ten or more counts support this clonotype. V is TRBV13 and J is TRBJ2-3; D is perhaps TRBD1 or TRBD2 (5 bases each). This CDR3 contains 17 residues. Germline V gives CDR1 PRHDT, CDR2 FYEKMQ (reference sequence). Trimming stripped 4 bases from V and 0 bases from J, with 17 bases between. CDR3 nucleotides: TGTGCCAGCAGCTCCCCCATGGGGACCCCGAGCACAGATACGCAGTATTTT. Protein sequence: CASSSPMGTPSTDTQYF.

This clonotype was seen many times. CDR3 residues: CAWSVLGTNQPQHF. CDR3 DNA: TGTGCCTGGAGTGTACTGGGGACCAATCAGCCCCAGCATTTT. This rearrangement joins TRBV30 to TRBJ1-5, with D possibly matching TRBD1 (5 bases). The CDR3 has 14 residues. CDR1 and CDR2 from the germline V gene are GTSNPN and SVGIG (reference sequence). The V gene lost 0 bases and the J gene lost 3 bases, with 9 bases spanning the gap.